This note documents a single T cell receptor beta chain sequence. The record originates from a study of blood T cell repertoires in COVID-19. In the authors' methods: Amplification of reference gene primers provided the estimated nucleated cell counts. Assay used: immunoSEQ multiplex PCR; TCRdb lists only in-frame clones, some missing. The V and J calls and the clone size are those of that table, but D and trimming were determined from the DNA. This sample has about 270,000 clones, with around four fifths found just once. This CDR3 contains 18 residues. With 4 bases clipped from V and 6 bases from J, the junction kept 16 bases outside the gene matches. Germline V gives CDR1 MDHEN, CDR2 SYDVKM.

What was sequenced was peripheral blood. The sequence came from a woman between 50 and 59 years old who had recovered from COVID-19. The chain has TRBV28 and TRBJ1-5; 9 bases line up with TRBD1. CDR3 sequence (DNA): TGTGCCAGCAGTTCCCCCCGGGGACAGGGCCAAATCGGTCAGCCCCAGCATTTT. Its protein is CASSSPRGQGQIGQPQHF.